This TCR beta chain came from a study of OX40 agonist ivuxolimab in advanced cancers. For context, the study as a whole: Ivuxolimab was a fully human IgG2 agonistic monoclonal antibody targeting the costimulatory receptor OX40 (CD134). Intravenous ivuxolimab was administered to patients every 2 weeks at six dose levels: 0.01, 0.1, 0.3, 1.5, 3 and 10 mg/kg. Of the roughly 51 patients in dose escalation, about 20 had hepatocellular carcinoma, roughly 15 had melanoma, 9 had renal cell carcinoma and 9 had head and neck cancer. The dose-escalation cohort was roughly 87% male with a mean age of roughly 60 years, ranging from about 20 to 85. Prior anti-PD-1, anti-PD-L1 or anti-CTLA-4 therapy was permitted, and checkpoint inhibitors had been received by 40% to 50% of dose-escalation patients. Partial responses were achieved by three dose-escalation patients, of whom one had hepatocellular carcinoma and two had cutaneous melanoma. The purpose of peripheral TCRbeta sequencing was to test whether ivuxolimab changed TCR sequence diversity and led to clonal T-cell expansion. The monotherapy dose-escalation portion (N of about 47 patients) of the phase I ivuxolimab trial is reported in the paper. The paper as a whole reports these results and caveats: At doses of 0.1 to 3.0 mg/kg, clonal expansion of both CD4+ and CD8+ T cells in blood was seen between baseline and week 6. The antigen specificity of the peripheral T cells that underwent clonal expansion was not determined. In the 0.1-3.0 mg/kg groups, partial responders had among the lowest normalized peripheral clonal expansion, particularly in CD8+ T cells. Low levels of normalized T-cell clonal expansion were also seen in some nonresponding patients. After ivuxolimab, CD8+ T cells had more expanded clones than CD4+ T cells on average.

About this clone itself: Its antigen is still unknown. No per-base quality is available; no much larger clone lies one base away.

There are 15 amino acids in the CDR3, from cysteine to phenylalanine inclusive. Just CDR3 DNA is preserved here, 45 bases in frame from base 1. The germline V gene yields SGHVS for CDR1 and FNYEAQ for CDR2. V is shortened by 5 bases, J by 0 bases, and the region joining them spans 13 bases. The trial excluded patients who had a history of autoimmune disease or who were on systemic immunosuppression. Peripheral blood for TCR sequencing was collected from all dose cohorts at baseline, on cycle 4 day 1, and on cycle 7 day 1. The samples were taken from a phase I, first-in-human, multicenter, open-label dose-escalation trial of ivuxolimab. Adults with locally advanced or metastatic melanoma, renal cell, hepatocellular, or head and neck squamous cell carcinoma were enrolled in the trial. Before TCR sequencing, CD4+ T cells and CD8+ T cells were sorted from peripheral blood as separate populations. Genomic DNA was isolated from the sorted cells so that the TCRbeta CDR3 region could be sequenced. The immunoSEQ Assay was used to sequence the TCRbeta CDR3 regions. The clones in this table, taken by TCRdb from immuneACCESS, are in-frame only. Not every clone is retained; where verified, under half of the shortfall comes from an unresolved V gene, and the cause of the rest is unknown. The sample table lists fewer than 85,000 clones, roughly 90% of them with a count of one. The ten largest clones add up to 10% of the sample.

The sample here was CD4+ or CD8+ T cells sorted from blood, taken in a trial of the OX40 agonist ivuxolimab. The receptor was derived from an adult with an advanced solid tumor such as melanoma, head and neck, liver or kidney cancer. Here the chain combines TRBV7-6 and TRBJ1-1; TRBD1 is perhaps the D gene, given 5 matching bases. The DNA is TGTGCCAGCAGCCTGACAGCGCACATGAACACTGAAGCTTTCTTT. Its amino acids are CASSLTAHMNTEAFF.